Listed below are T cell receptor beta chains from one sample, sequenced in a study of blood T cells in healthy people across ages. Via MiXCR, TCRdb re-called the 5' RACE reads, giving one row per CDR3 protein. The top ten hold just over 4% of the sample, which has approximately 1.5 million distinct CDR3 sequences, 35% to 45% seen once. Sequencing was performed on blood. The receptors shown here come from a woman younger than 30 in good health. The CDR3 runs from the conserved cysteine through the conserved F or W. A D gene is named only where the DNA matches it firmly. Not all rows give a size; the values are once, few, many and, for expanded clones, a class.

V gene	clone size	J gene	D gene	CDR3 protein	CDR3 DNA
TRBV12-3/TRBV12-4	.	TRBJ2-7	TRBD1	CASRDPGQGRYNEQYF	TGTGCCAGCAGAGACCCGGGACAGGGTCGGTACAATGAGCAGTACTTC
TRBV7-2	.	TRBJ2-1	TRBD1	CASSWTGGEQFF	TGTGCCAGCAGCTGGACAGGAGGTGAGCAGTTCTTC
TRBV10-3	.	TRBJ2-1	TRBD2	CAIRGLAGTNEQFF	TGTGCCATCAGGGGACTAGCGGGGACAAATGAGCAGTTCTTC
TRBV20-1	few	TRBJ1-2	TRBD1	CSARDRTGAGSGYTF	TGCAGTGCTAGAGACCGGACAGGGGCCGGTTCGGGCTACACCTTC
TRBV9	many	TRBJ2-7	TRBD1	CASSVSGTGRYEQYF	TGTGCCAGCAGCGTCTCCGGGACAGGGCGCTACGAGCAGTACTTC
TRBV10-3	.	TRBJ1-2	.	CAISEPIGRSYYGCTF	TGTGCCATCAGTGAGCCGATCGGGCGGAGTTACTATGGCTGCACCTTC
TRBV6-6	few	TRBJ2-3	.	CASRDQPTDTQYF	TGTGCCAGCAGGGACCAGCCCACAGATACGCAGTATTTT
TRBV6-1	.	TRBJ2-7	TRBD2	CASTVGLAADYEQYF	TGTGCCAGCACGGTCGGACTAGCGGCTGACTACGAGCAGTACTTC
TRBV28	few	TRBJ1-1	.	CASSSLRAPGVTEAFF	TGTGCCAGCAGTTCCCTACGGGCCCCGGGGGTCACTGAAGCTTTCTTT
TRBV27	few	TRBJ1-5	.	CASSLSGRQPQHF	TGTGCCAGCAGTTTATCGGGGAGACAGCCCCAGCATTTT
TRBV7-9	few	TRBJ2-3	.	CAHSEGIGTDTQYF	TGTGCCCACTCGGAAGGAATTGGGACAGATACGCAGTATTTT
TRBV6-5	.	TRBJ2-7	.	CASSSLQPGPILSYEQYF	TGTGCCAGCAGTTCCCTCCAACCAGGGCCAATACTCTCCTACGAGCAGTACTTC
TRBV5-1	few	TRBJ2-1	TRBD2	CASSPELTSGRGNEQFF	TGCGCCAGCAGCCCTGAGTTGACTAGCGGGAGGGGAAATGAGCAGTTCTTC
TRBV15	.	TRBJ2-5	.	CTTSDRATPQETQYF	TGTACCACCAGCGACCGCGCCACTCCACAAGAGACCCAGTACTTC
TRBV20-1	.	TRBJ1-5	TRBD1	CSAIPRTGEDQPQHF	TGCAGTGCTATCCCCAGGACAGGGGAAGATCAGCCCCAGCATTTT
TRBV18	many	TRBJ2-1	TRBD2	CASSPPTSGGGNEQFF	TGTGCCAGCTCACCCCCGACTAGCGGGGGCGGAAATGAGCAGTTCTTC
TRBV6-2/TRBV6-3	.	TRBJ1-1	.	CASSPQGQTNTEAFF	TGTGCCAGCAGTCCTCAGGGGCAGACTAACACTGAAGCTTTCTTT
TRBV12-3/TRBV12-4	.	TRBJ2-1	TRBD2	CASSGLGTSGSEQFF	TGTGCCAGCAGCGGCCTTGGGACTAGCGGGAGCGAGCAGTTCTTC
TRBV19	.	TRBJ1-2	.	CATLAGGYTF	TGTGCCACCCTTGCGGGTGGCTACACCTTC
TRBV9	few	TRBJ2-1	.	CASSTDWPNEQFF	TGTGCCAGCAGCACCGACTGGCCCAATGAGCAGTTCTTC
TRBV11-2	.	TRBJ2-1	.	CASSPDRTKQFF	TGTGCCAGCAGCCCGGACCGAACCAAGCAGTTCTTC
TRBV24-1	few	TRBJ2-5	.	CATSDSNQETQYF	TGTGCCACCAGTGATTCCAATCAAGAGACCCAGTACTTC
TRBV6-2/TRBV6-3	once	TRBJ2-1	TRBD2	CASSPGTSALYQETQFF	TGTGCCAGCAGCCCCGGGACTAGCGCGCTGTACCAAGAGACCCAGTTCTTC
TRBV4-3	.	TRBJ2-1	.	CASSQEISRAQFF	TGCGCCAGCAGCCAAGAGATCAGCAGGGCGCAGTTCTTC
TRBV7-6	.	TRBJ1-1	.	CASSLTSGIAEAFF	TGTGCCAGCAGCTTAACATCAGGGATCGCTGAAGCTTTCTTT
TRBV2	once	TRBJ2-3	TRBD2	CASQAGAGIDTQYF	TGTGCCAGCCAAGCGGGAGCGGGCATAGATACGCAGTATTTT
TRBV5-5	.	TRBJ1-1	TRBD1	CASSLLKGAGNTEAFF	TGTGCCAGCAGCTTACTCAAGGGGGCCGGGAACACTGAAGCTTTCTTT